Reported below is one TCR beta chain. Trimming pared 2 bases from V and 7 bases from J, leaving 15 bases between. Germline values: CDR1 PRHDT, CDR2 FYEKMQ (reference sequence). The CDR3 has 15 residues. Assay: immunoSEQ multiplex PCR; the TCRdb copy retains only in-frame clones and omits some. This table has 65,000 to 80,000 clones, approximately 93% appearing once. The data originate from a study of technical replicates of blood from several donors. The sequencing input was T cells isolated from PBMCs. V usage is TRBV13 and J usage is TRBJ1-5; possibly TRBD1 for D (6 bases). The TCR sequence derives from a human donor in good health. CDR3 region: CASSLRAGVGQPQHF. The CDR3 DNA is TGTGCCAGCAGCTTAAGGGCAGGGGTGGGACAGCCCCAGCATTTT.